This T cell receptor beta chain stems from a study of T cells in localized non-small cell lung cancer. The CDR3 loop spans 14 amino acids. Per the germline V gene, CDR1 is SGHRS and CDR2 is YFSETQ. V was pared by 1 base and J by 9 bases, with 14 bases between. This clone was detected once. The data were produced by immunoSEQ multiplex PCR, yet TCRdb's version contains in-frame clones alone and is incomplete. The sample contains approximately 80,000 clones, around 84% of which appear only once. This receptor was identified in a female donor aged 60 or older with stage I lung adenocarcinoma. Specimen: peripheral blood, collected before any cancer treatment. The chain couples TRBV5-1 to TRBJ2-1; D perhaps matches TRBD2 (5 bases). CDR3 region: CASSLLRRTAEQFF. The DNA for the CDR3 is TGCGCCAGCAGCTTGTTGCGCCGGACTGCTGAGCAGTTCTTC.